This entry lists 18 T cell receptor beta chains sequenced from one sample in a study of spatial heterogeneity in lung cancer. Each CDR3 protein gets one entry after TCRdb re-called the 5' RACE reads with MiXCR. The repertoire holds 8,500 to 14,000 distinct CDR3 sequences, about 4% seen once, with about 7.6% in the top ten. Time point denoted: sample taken at primary tumor resection. Unsorted whole RNA of tumor, nontumor lung or frozen PBMC was sequenced. The sequenced sample was normal lung tissue next to the tumor, obtained at surgery. The receptor source for this set is a male donor with early-stage non-small cell lung cancer.

Many counts were recorded for this clonotype. One end of the junction fails to match germline, which may point to a read error. The chain carries TRBV15 and TRBJ2-2; a weak D match, TRBD1 (5 bases). The CDR3 extends over 13 amino acids. Per the germline V gene, CDR1 is LNHNV and CDR2 is YYDKDF (reference sequence). The CDR3 protein is CATSSADTRELFF. The CDR3 DNA reads as TGTGCCACCAGCAGCGCGGACACCCGGGAGCTGTTTTTT.

This clonotype is labeled as medium-sized. V gene TRBV6-1 combines with J gene TRBJ2-3, with 10 positions matching TRBD2. After removal of 1 base from V and 8 bases from J, the junction contained 9 bases not matched to a gene. The CDR3 sequence is 16 residues long. In germline, CDR1 is MNHNS, CDR2 SASEGT. The CDR3 reads CASSEVRLAGEFTQYF. As DNA, the CDR3 is TGTGCCAGCAGTGAAGTCAGGCTAGCGGGGGAGTTTACGCAGTATTTT.

This clonotype is classed as medium-sized. V is TRBV20-1 and J is TRBJ1-2, with 9 positions matching TRBD1. The germline CDR1 and CDR2 sequences are DFQATT and SNEGSKA (reference sequence). Unmatched junction bases numbered 9, after V lost 5 bases and J lost 8 bases. The CDR3 runs to 13 residues. The CDR3 protein is CSAWDRETKGYTF. As DNA, the CDR3 is TGCAGTGCTTGGGACAGGGAAACAAAAGGCTACACCTTC.

This clonotype is labeled large. The chain is built from TRBV20-1 and TRBJ2-4, with TRBD1 matching 9 bases. Per germline, CDR1 DFQATT and CDR2 SNEGSKA (reference sequence). Trimming at V came to 7 bases and at J to 2 bases, leaving 9 bases not matched to a gene. The CDR3 totals 15 residues. This CDR3 is CSVPGQGNSKNIQYF. In DNA, the CDR3 is TGCAGTGTTCCGGGACAGGGCAATTCCAAAAACATTCAGTACTTC.

The sample holds many counts of this clonotype. The V gene is TRBV12-3 or TRBV12-4, the J gene TRBJ2-7; perhaps TRBD1 as D (6 bases). CDR3 length: 14 amino acids. V lost 3 bases and J 0 bases, leaving 9 bases between the germline ends. CDR3 nucleotides: TGTGCCAGCAGTTTTCGGGACACCTCCTACGAGCAGTACTTC. Its translation: CASSFRDTSYEQYF.

This clonotype has ten or more counts. The CDR3 region is CASSPTTSGGVAGQPQHF. In nucleotides, the CDR3 is TGCGCCAGCAGCCCTACCACCTCTGGGGGGGTCGCCGGTCAGCCCCAGCATTTT. The V and J genes are TRBV4-1 and TRBJ1-5; D is perhaps TRBD1 (5 bases). Deletions cut 4 bases from V and 6 bases from J, with 25 bases between. The CDR3 contains 18 residues. Germline CDR1 and CDR2: MGHRA and YSYEKL.

This clonotype was counted only a few times. V usage is TRBV3-1 and J usage is TRBJ2-7; possibly TRBD1 for D (6 bases). The V gene's germline CDR1 is LGHDT and CDR2 YNNKEL (reference sequence). Trimming took 2 bases from V and 4 from J, leaving 9 bases between them. The CDR3 sequence is 13 residues long. Here the CDR3 DNA reads TGTGCCAGCAGCCAACCCGACAGGTACGAGCAGTACTTC. It specifies CASSQPDRYEQYF.

This clonotype qualifies as large. The V gene is TRBV12-3 or TRBV12-4, the J gene TRBJ2-1; 7 nucleotides match TRBD2. Trimming removed 6 bases from V and 0 bases from J; junction bases left unmatched: 2. This CDR3 region has 14 residues. The CDR3 DNA sequence: TGTGCCAGCAGCGGGGACTACTCCTACAATGAGCAGTTCTTC. Translated: CASSGDYSYNEQFF.

This clonotype was recorded many times. The genes are TRBV28 and TRBJ2-7, with 9 bases lining up with TRBD1. The CDR3 is 15 amino acids. Trimming removed 3 bases from V and 6 bases from J; junction bases left unmatched: 9. CDR1 is MDHEN, CDR2 SYDVKM, per germline. The CDR3 DNA sequence: TGTGCCAGCAGTTTCACCGGGACAGGGTTGGGCGAGCAGTACTTC. Its translation: CASSFTGTGLGEQYF.

By its share, this clonotype is medium-sized. The chain is built from TRBV5-6 and TRBJ2-2, with D unresolved. V gave up 5 bases and J gave up 7 bases, with 9 bases separating them. This CDR3 region has 12 residues. Germline CDR1 SGHDT, CDR2 YYEEEE. Written as DNA, the CDR3 is TGTGCCAGCAGTTTCTATGGCGGGGAGCTGTTTTTT. It codes for CASSFYGGELFF.

This clonotype was observed at least ten times. The gene calls are TRBV20-1 and TRBJ2-3, with 10 positions matching TRBD2. The CDR3 is made up of 16 amino acids. The germline V gene encodes CDR1 DFQATT and CDR2 SNEGSKA (reference sequence). V lost 4 bases and J lost 4; bases outside the gene matches: 11. This CDR3 reads CSANGVAGGGPDTQYF. In nucleotides, the CDR3 is TGCAGTGCTAACGGGGTAGCGGGGGGAGGACCAGATACGCAGTATTTT.

This clonotype was observed at least ten times. The chain is built from TRBV7-8 and TRBJ2-7; 8 positions agree with TRBD2. The V gene end was trimmed by 2 bases and the J gene end by 1 base; junction bases not matched to a gene: 1. Per germline, CDR1 SGHVS and CDR2 FQNEAQ. This CDR3 contains 14 residues. Here the CDR3 reads CASSLSGSSYEQYF. In DNA form, the CDR3 reads TGTGCCAGCAGCTTAAGCGGGAGTTCCTACGAGCAGTACTTC.

This clonotype was recorded at least ten times. The rearrangement links TRBV11-3 to TRBJ2-2; D is unresolved. Between the trimmed V and J ends, which lost 0 bases and 10 bases, there was a span of 12 bases. There are 14 residues in the CDR3. The germline V gene encodes CDR1 SGHNT and CDR2 YENEEA. CDR3 loop: CASSLDVRSAELFF. In nucleotides, the CDR3 is TGTGCCAGCAGCTTAGATGTGAGGTCCGCGGAGCTGTTTTTT.

By sample fraction, this clonotype is medium-sized. The chain joins TRBV3-1 to TRBJ2-1, with D unclear. The CDR3 extends over 15 amino acids. V was clipped by 4 bases and J by 3 bases, with 13 bases between them. Per germline, CDR1 LGHDT and CDR2 YNNKEL (reference sequence). The CDR3 is CASSLSSGIYNEQFF. For the CDR3, the DNA is TGTGCCAGCAGCCTGAGTTCTGGCATCTACAATGAGCAGTTCTTC.

This clonotype was seen ten or more times. The genes are TRBV7-9 and TRBJ1-4; D unclear. This CDR3 spans 12 amino acids. The germline V and J ends were trimmed by 5 bases and 8 bases, with 9 bases remaining between them. CDR1 SEHNR and CDR2 FQNEAQ come from the germline V gene (reference sequence). DNA of the CDR3: TGTGCCAGCAGCGCCCGAGAGGAAAAACTGTTTTTT. This encodes CASSAREEKLFF.

The table lists this clonotype with many counts. The rearrangement uses TRBV7-6 and TRBJ1-5; TRBD1 aligns across 9 bases. Germline CDR1 SGHVS, CDR2 FNYEAQ. The CDR3 totals 15 residues. V shed 4 bases and J 6 bases; nucleotides not matched to a gene: 7. CDR3 bases: TGTGCCAGCAGCTACGGGACAGGGCCTGGTCAGCCCCAGCATTTT. It is translated as CASSYGTGPGQPQHF.

This clonotype has at least ten counts. The chain has TRBV7-2 and TRBJ2-3; D is uncertain. The V gene's germline CDR1 is SGHTA and CDR2 FQGNSA. CDR3 length: 12 residues. V lost 6 bases to trimming and J lost 2 bases, with 6 bases between them. CDR3 residues: CASSLYTDTQYF. The CDR3 DNA reads as TGTGCCAGCAGTCTTTACACAGATACGCAGTATTTT.

At least ten counts were recorded for this clonotype. The gene calls are TRBV9 and TRBJ1-5; D gene ambiguous. This CDR3 contains 14 residues. Germline V gives CDR1 SGDLS, CDR2 YYNGEE. The V end lost 0 bases, the J end lost 2 bases, and 6 bases lay between the germline ends. CDR3: CASSVGSGNQPQHF. The CDR3 DNA is TGTGCCAGCAGCGTAGGTTCTGGCAATCAGCCCCAGCATTTT.